This section outlines one TCR beta chain sequence together with its context. Antigen specificity is unknown. The germline V gene encodes CDR1 SGHVS and CDR2 FQNEAQ. The CDR3 loop spans 16 amino acids. V lost 4 bases, J lost 4 bases, and 14 bases lay in between. The PCR had 60 Vbeta and 13 Jbeta primers. TCRdb's table, derived via immunoSEQ multiplex PCR, lists solely in-frame clones and lacks some. The sample has around 120,000 clones; about 85% are singletons. The data originate from a study of cytomegalovirus exposure and HLA in healthy donors. The study's findings and limits: In all likelihood, a cluster of highly shared sequence variants was a sequencing artifact.

The TCR sequence derives from a man aged 45 to 65 in good health and CMV-seronegative. The chain joins TRBV7-8 to TRBJ1-6, with D possibly being TRBD1 (6 bases). Sequenced: PBMCs. In nucleotides, the CDR3 is TGTGCCAGCAGCTCCGCAGGGGCAGGGTATAATTCACCCCTCCACTTT. Amino acid sequence: CASSSAGAGYNSPLHF.